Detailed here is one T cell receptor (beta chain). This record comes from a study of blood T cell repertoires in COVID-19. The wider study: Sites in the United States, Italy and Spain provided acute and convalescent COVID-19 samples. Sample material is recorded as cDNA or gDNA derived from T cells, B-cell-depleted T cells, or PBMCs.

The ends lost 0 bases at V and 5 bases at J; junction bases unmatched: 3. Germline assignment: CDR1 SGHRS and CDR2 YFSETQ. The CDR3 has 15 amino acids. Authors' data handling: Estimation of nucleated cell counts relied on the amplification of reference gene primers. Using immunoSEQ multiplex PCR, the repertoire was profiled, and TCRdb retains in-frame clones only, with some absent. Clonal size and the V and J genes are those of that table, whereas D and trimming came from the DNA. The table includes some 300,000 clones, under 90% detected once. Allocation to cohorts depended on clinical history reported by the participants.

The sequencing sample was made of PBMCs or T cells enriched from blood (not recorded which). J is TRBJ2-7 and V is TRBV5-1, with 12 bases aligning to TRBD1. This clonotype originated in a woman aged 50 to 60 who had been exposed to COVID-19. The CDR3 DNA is TGCGCCAGCAGCTTGGTGGGACAGGGGGCCCACGAGCAGTACTTC. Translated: CASSLVGQGAHEQYF.